The entry below gives a single T cell receptor beta chain sequence along with its context. This clonotype was seen many times. Its antigen remains undetermined. Base qualities are missing; no much larger clone stands one base away. To synthesize cDNA, template-switch 5'RACE was performed with a primer carrying a 10-nucleotide random unique molecular identifier so that each TCR transcript was tagged. Every sequencing run covered 15-18 subjects and yielded more than 200 million TCR-beta sequences. The RNeasy kit was used to extract total RNA. The KAPA Real-time Library Amplification kit was used to amplify TCR-beta VDJ regions with primers targeting the TCR constant region and the 5'RACE anchor. Sample indexes and Illumina adaptors were added in a first PCR, after which library yield was increased in a second PCR. After Ampure bead purification, the TCR product of roughly 650 bp was size-selected on a 2% E-gel SizeSelection system. Before pooling, library quality was checked on a Bioanalyzer, concentration was measured with Qubit, and libraries were quantified with the Kapa Library Quantification kit. An Illumina HiSeq 2500 sequenced the libraries paired-end 2 x 150 bp. To increase sequence diversity, about 23-32% phiX was spiked into each library pool. Regarding the original processing steps: The UMI-based MiGEC pipeline processed quality-filtered reads and removed over 75% of raw TCR sequences during error correction. IMGT germline references were used for aligning VDJ genes, and each clonotype was defined as a unique CDR3 amino acid sequence together with its V-J genes. Clonal expansion, Shannon diversity and CDR3 relatedness were evaluated with VDJtools (CalcPairwiseDistances, ClusterSamples), while phylogenetic trees were built in CLCbio workbench. A clone was classed as expanded if it had 8 or more unique UMIs, a cutoff based on coefficient-of-variation modelling across technical triplicates. TCRdb cleaned the public reads at Q25 with fastp, built clones with MiXCR and kept in-frame beta chains. Identical CDR3 protein sequences are pooled into one entry, listed with their most common genes and DNA. TCRdb's processing, not the study's, gives the V and J calls here. The sample table records under 80,000 distinct CDR3 sequences; roughly 3.6% of these occur just once. The ten largest account for under 1.5% of the sample.

This record comes from a study of neurological immune-mediated disorders (dated by TCRdb to the late 2010s). Some background on the complete study: Of the 35 or so multiple sclerosis patients, about 30 had relapsing-remitting MS and 3 had secondary progressive MS. Longitudinal samples, technical triplicates and paired sorted CD4+ and CD8+ T-cell subsets, alongside PBMC samples, were included among the approximately 110 TCR-beta libraries. The cohort was made up of some 70 subjects, consisting of 14 HAM/TSP patients, 34 multiple sclerosis patients and around 20 healthy controls. Peripheral blood TCR-beta repertoires from HTLV-I-associated myelopathy (HAM/TSP) patients, multiple sclerosis patients and healthy controls were compared by UMI-based sequencing.

What the authors observed across the whole study: Repertoires from 18 of 34 MS patients were grouped by phylogenetic analysis into a cluster of related CDR3 sequences, suggesting a possible repertoire-level signature. The MS cluster showed no association with clinical or MRI features, and the authors stated that larger cohorts are needed. TCR clonal expansion was greatest in HAM/TSP patients and smallest in MS patients, who ranked below even healthy controls. Expanded clones from different subjects shared no identical CDR3 amino acid sequences, which suggests that TCR-beta repertoires were private in all groups.

For the unsorted PBMC libraries, 2 million PBMCs were stored in RNAlater at -80 degrees C until RNA extraction and were used to generate the libraries. Multiple sclerosis patients were enrolled in a US clinical protocol evaluating disease progression by magnetic resonance imaging. PBMCs were separated from peripheral blood using Ficoll-Hypaque density gradient centrifugation and then cryopreserved in liquid nitrogen. The receptor was derived from a man aged 25 to 45 with multiple sclerosis. Sequenced sample: PBMCs.

In nucleotide form, the sequence is TGTGCCAGCAGTTCCCGTTACCCACCCGGGGAGCTGTTTTTT. The encoded protein is CASSSRYPPGELFF. Recombination connected TRBV12-3 or TRBV12-4 to TRBJ2-2; the D segment cannot be called with confidence. The CDR3 starts with the cysteine, ends with the phenylalanine, and has 14 residues. Only the CDR3 part of the read is kept: 42 bases, read in frame from the first base. V and J lose 4 bases and 6 bases, and a span of 12 bases separates them.